Listed below are T cell receptor beta chains from one sample, sequenced in a study of OX40 agonist ivuxolimab in advanced cancers. Sequencing used immunoSEQ multiplex PCR; TCRdb keeps in-frame clones, though not all of them. The repertoire holds about 78,000 clones, around 80% seen once, with approximately 0.44% in the top ten. This material consisted of CD4+ or CD8+ T cells sorted from blood, taken in a trial of the OX40 agonist ivuxolimab. The receptors were gathered from an adult with an advanced solid tumor such as melanoma, head and neck, liver or kidney cancer. CDR3s include the opening cysteine and the closing phenylalanine or tryptophan. Fields, in order: J gene, V gene, clone size, CDR3 protein. The size field is filled for only some rows; it gives once, few, many or a size class.

TRBJ1-1 TRBV11-2 few CASSLVSMNTEAFF
TRBJ1-1 TRBV7-2 few CASSSYSGNTEAFF
TRBJ1-1 TRBV7-9 few CASSLQGAGTEAFF
TRBJ2-1 TRBV7-3 . CASSSGGAISYNEQFF
TRBJ1-1 TRBV6-6 . CASSLQGAIEAFF
TRBJ1-1 TRBV11-2 . CASSSILRGAEAFF
TRBJ2-3 TRBV5-1 . CARSPSGDTQYF
TRBJ1-2 TRBV28 . CASSTGRGGDYGYTF
TRBJ1-4 TRBV10-1 . CASEGQGEEKLFF
TRBJ2-5 TRBV6-6 . CASSYVGTGSGTTQYF
TRBJ1-2 TRBV28 . CASRLSSGYTF
TRBJ1-2 TRBV21-1 . CASSKGSKDRSYGYTF
TRBJ2-5 TRBV19 . CASSWGPQETQYF
TRBJ1-5 TRBV2 . CASSGSNQPQHF
TRBJ1-2 TRBV11-2 . CASSSGQKTYGYTF
TRBJ2-2 TRBV19 . CASSLPKSGPGELFF
TRBJ1-5 TRBV6-5 . CASRVSNQPQHF
TRBJ2-4 TRBV6-1 . CASSEAMVAKNIQYF
TRBJ1-2 TRBV28 . CASSPGPYGYTF
TRBJ2-3 TRBV27 . CASRGTGATPSTDTQYF
TRBJ1-1 TRBV6-1 few CASSVTSIGTEAFF
TRBJ1-5 TRBV7-9 . CASSFSGHHQPQHF
TRBJ1-2 TRBV2 . CASSPGQELNYGYTF
TRBJ2-1 TRBV7-2 . CASSLDGLSYNEQFF
TRBJ2-5 TRBV11-3 . CASSLDPQRELQETQYF